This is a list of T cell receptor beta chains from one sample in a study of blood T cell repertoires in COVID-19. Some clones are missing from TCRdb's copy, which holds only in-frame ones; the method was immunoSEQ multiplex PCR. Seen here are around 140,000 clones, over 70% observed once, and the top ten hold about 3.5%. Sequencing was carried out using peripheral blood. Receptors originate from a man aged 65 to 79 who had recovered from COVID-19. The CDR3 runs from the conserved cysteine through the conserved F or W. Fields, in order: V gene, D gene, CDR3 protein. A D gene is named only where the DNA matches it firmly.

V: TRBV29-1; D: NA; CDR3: CSGTGMRYTEAFF
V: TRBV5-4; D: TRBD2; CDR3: CASRGGEETQYF
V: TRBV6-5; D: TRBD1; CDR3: CASTGTGVSYEQYF
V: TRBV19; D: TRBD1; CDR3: CASSRTGFSTDTQYF
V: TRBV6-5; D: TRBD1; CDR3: CASSLGQGTMGQFF
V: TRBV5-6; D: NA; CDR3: CASSLGGRVHYGYTF
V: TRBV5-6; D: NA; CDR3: CASSLGSYSNQPQHF
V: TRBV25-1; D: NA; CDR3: CASSSTGRYGYTF
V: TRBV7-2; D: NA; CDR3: CASSFYLNTGELFF
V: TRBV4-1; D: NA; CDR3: CASSQEGLNQPQHF
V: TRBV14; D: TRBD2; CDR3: CASSQASGSMYEQYF
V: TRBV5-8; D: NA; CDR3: CASTRQPGELFF
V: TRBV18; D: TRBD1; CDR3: CASSPPNRGMNTEAFF
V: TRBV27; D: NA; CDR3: CASRLQGEETQYF
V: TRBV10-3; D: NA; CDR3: CAISESRNTGELFF
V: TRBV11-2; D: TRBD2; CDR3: CASTNSPGTSKVNEQFF
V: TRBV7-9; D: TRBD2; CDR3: CATSRAGVSYNEQFF
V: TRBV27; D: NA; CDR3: CASRLTGSNQPQHF
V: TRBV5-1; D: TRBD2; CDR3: CASRMRGGRIGDEQYF
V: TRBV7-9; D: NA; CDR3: CASSFRTDTQYF
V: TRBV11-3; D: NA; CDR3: CASSLDTRPTDEQFF
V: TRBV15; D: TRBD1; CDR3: CATSGGTGARTQYF
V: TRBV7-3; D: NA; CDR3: CASSPNNLDSHSYEQYF
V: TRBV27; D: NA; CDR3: CASSLSPTAYEQYF
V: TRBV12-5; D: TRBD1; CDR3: CASGFQGQLWEEQFF
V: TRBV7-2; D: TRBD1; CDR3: CASSPSTGAGYGYTF
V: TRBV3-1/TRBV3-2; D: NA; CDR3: CASSQDYSSYEQYF
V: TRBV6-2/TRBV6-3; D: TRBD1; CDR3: CASSDPGQDGTEAFF
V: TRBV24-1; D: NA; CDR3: CATSDLYSNEQFF
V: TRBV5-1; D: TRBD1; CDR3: CASSWTGVNTEAFF
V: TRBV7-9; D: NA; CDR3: CASSSGANSNQPQHF
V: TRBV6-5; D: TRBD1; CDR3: CASGYPGQGVSYEQYF
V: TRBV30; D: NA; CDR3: CAWSVPIDNFSGELFF
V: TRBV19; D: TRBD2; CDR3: CASSIHGRSGSGNEQFF
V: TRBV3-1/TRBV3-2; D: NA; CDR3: CASSPQADTQYF
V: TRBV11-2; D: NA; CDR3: CASSLVLGRGQANTEAFF
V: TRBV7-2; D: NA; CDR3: CASSFGGARANEKLFF
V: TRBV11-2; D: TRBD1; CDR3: CASSLLDRAPHF
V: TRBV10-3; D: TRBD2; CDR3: CAIRSGLAAYNEQFF
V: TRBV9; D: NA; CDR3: CASSARLAGELFF
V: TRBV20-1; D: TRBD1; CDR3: CSASWDQGASNEQYF
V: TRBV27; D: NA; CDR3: CASSFARAGYNEQFF
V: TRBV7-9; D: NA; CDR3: CASSPRQALNYEQYF
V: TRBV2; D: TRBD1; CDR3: CASSEYRAGGYYGYTF
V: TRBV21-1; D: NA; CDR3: CASSKENGLAGDSEQYF
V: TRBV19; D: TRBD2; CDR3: CASSAGDGYNEQFF
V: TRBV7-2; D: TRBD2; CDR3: CASSLDGLAGATGELFF
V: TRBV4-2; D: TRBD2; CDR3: CASSQDPAGGLGEQYF
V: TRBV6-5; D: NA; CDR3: CASSPRAESYEQYF